These 10 T cell receptor beta chains came from one sample sequenced in a study of T cell repertoires in cytomegalovirus infection. TCRdb independently ran MiXCR on the reads; one entry per CDR3 protein. This sample carries about 890,000 distinct CDR3 sequences, roughly 30% of them seen once, and the ten largest clones take over 12%. Their recognized antigens are unknown. The source material was cultured CD8+ T cells from PBMCs, sampled from culture after CMV antigen stimulation. The receptors stem from a human donor in good health (CMV status not recorded). Some clones in this sample may be carry-over from other donors' samples.

V and J are TRBV20-1 and TRBJ1-1; weak D call: TRBD1 (6 bases). Deletions cut 5 bases from V and 5 bases from J, with 27 bases between. The germline gives CDR1 DFQATT, CDR2 SNEGSKA (reference sequence). The CDR3 contains 17 residues. CDR3 amino acids: CSAGNREARLDKTEAFF. In DNA form, the CDR3 reads TGCAGTGCTGGAAACAGGGAAGCGAGGTTGGATAAAACTGAAGCTTTCTTT.

This clonotype was seen many times. The chain uses TRBV12-3 or TRBV12-4 and TRBJ1-6, with a tentative D call TRBD1 (6 bases). V dropped 4 bases and J dropped 7 bases, with 20 bases sitting between them. The CDR3 length is 17 residues. DNA for the CDR3: TGTGCCAGCAGTTACCCTCCCTACAGGGCGGGGAATTCACCCCTCCACTTT. It is translated as CASSYPPYRAGNSPLHF.

The CDR3 sequence: CASSTTLQGTDTQYF. CDR3 nucleotide sequence: TGTGCCAGCAGCACTACCCTTCAGGGCACAGATACGCAGTATTTT. This rearrangement joins TRBV7-9 to TRBJ2-3; D call uncertain. Germline lookup yields CDR1 SEHNR and CDR2 FQNEAQ (reference sequence). Trimming removed 5 bases at V and 1 base at J, with 13 bases between. The CDR3 runs to 15 residues.

This clonotype has a handful of counts. The genes are TRBV12-3 or TRBV12-4 and TRBJ2-5, with 7 bases fitting TRBD1. V was pared by 2 bases and J by 5 bases, with 11 bases of the junction left unmatched. The CDR3 contains 16 residues. The CDR3 spells CASSLRGTEKVETQYF. The DNA for the CDR3 is TGTGCCAGCAGTTTAAGGGGGACAGAGAAGGTTGAGACCCAGTACTTC.

V is TRBV27 and J is TRBJ1-5; D gene uncertain. Trimming left V 2 bases short and J 0 bases short, with 11 bases between. Looked up from germline, CDR1 is MNHEY and CDR2 is SMNVEV (reference sequence). CDR3 length: 16 amino acids. The CDR3 region is CASSLLPSYSNQPQHF. The CDR3 nucleotides read TGTGCCAGCAGTTTACTCCCCTCCTATAGCAATCAGCCCCAGCATTTT.

This clonotype turned up a few times. The chain carries TRBV20-1 and TRBJ1-1; no clear D gene. The CDR3 runs 11 residues. V lost 7 bases to trimming and J lost 11 bases, with 17 bases between them. Germline CDR1 reads DFQATT; CDR2 reads SNEGSKA (reference sequence). The chain's CDR3 is CSVPRSGQAFF. CDR3 in DNA: TGCAGTGTCCCCCGAAGTGGGCAGGCTTTCTTT.

This clonotype was detected a few times. The chain carries TRBV15 and TRBJ2-7; D possibly corresponds to TRBD1 (6 bases). The germline V and J ends were trimmed by 0 bases and 5 bases, with 11 bases remaining between them. CDR1 is LNHNV, CDR2 YYDKDF, per germline (reference sequence). This CDR3 contains 14 residues. CDR3 sequence (DNA): TGTGCCACCAGCAGAGATTCAGGGGACCACGAGCAGTACTTC. The encoded protein is CATSRDSGDHEQYF.

The chain recombines TRBV10-3 with TRBJ2-7; tentative D call: TRBD1 (5 bases). Germline assignment: CDR1 ENHRY and CDR2 SYGVKD. This CDR3 spans 15 amino acids. Trimming stripped 3 bases from V and 2 bases from J, with 14 bases between. The CDR3 DNA follows: TGTGCCATCAGTGAATCTGCAGGGATGACCTACGAGCAGTACGTC. Translated, it gives CAISESAGMTYEQYV.

The CDR3 DNA sequence: TGTGCCAGCAGCTTGGGACAGGAGCCGCAAATCGTCTATGGCTACACCTTC. Its protein product is CASSLGQEPQIVYGYTF. The chain recombines TRBV5-6 with TRBJ1-2; a possible D gene is TRBD1 (6 bases). Germline CDR1 is SGHDT and CDR2 is YYEEEE. This CDR3 is built from 17 residues. Trimming cost V 0 bases and J 4 bases, with 19 bases left between them.

With respect to this clonotype: An end of the junction does not agree with germline; a read error may underlie this. The genes are TRBV19 and TRBJ1-5; the D gene is possibly TRBD1 (5 bases). In germline, CDR1 is LNHDA, CDR2 SQIVND (reference sequence). This CDR3 is built from 14 residues. The CDR3 bases are TGTGCTAGTAAAGGGACTGGTAGCAATCAGCCCCAGCATTTT. Its translation is CASKGTGSNQPQHF.